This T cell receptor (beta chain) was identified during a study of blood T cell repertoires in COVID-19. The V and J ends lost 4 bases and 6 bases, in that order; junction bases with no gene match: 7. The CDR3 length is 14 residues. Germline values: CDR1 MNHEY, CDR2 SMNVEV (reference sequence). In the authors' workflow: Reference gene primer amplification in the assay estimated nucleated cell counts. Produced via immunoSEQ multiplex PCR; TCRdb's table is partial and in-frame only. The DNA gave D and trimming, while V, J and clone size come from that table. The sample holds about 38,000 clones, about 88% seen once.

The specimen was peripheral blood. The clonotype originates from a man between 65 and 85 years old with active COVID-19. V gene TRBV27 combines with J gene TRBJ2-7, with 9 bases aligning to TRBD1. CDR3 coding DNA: TGTGCCAGCAGTTCTCCGGGACAGGGCTCCGAGCAGTACTTC. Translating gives CASSSPGQGSEQYF.